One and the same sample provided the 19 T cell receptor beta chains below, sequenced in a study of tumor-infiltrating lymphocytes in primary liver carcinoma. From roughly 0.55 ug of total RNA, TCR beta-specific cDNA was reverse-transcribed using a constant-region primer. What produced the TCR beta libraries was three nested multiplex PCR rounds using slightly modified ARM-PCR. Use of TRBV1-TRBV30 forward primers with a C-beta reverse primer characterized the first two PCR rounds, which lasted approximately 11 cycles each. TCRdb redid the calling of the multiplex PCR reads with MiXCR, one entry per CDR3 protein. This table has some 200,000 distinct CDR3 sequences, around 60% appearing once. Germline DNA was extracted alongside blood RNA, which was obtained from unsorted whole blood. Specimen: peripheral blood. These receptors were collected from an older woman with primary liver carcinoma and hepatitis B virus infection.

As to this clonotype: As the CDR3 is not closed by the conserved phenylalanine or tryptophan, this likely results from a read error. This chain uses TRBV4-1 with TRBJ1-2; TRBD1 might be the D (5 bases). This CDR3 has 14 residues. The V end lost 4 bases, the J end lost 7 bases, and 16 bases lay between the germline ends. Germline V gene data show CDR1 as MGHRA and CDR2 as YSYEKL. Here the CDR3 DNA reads TGCGCCAGCAGCCCGCTCGGGAAGGGACCTGGCTACACCTCC. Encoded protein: CASSPLGKGPGYTS.

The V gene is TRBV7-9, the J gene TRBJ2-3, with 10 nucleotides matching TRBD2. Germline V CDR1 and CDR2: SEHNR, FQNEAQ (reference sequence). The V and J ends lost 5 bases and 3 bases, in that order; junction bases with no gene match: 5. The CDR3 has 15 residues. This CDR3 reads CASSPRTSGTDTQYF. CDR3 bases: TGTGCCAGCAGCCCCCGGACTAGCGGTACAGATACGCAGTATTTT.

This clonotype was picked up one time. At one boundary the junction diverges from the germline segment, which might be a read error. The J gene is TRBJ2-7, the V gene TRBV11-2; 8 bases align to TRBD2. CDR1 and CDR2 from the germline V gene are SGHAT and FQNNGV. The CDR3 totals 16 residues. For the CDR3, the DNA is TGTGCCAGCAGGTACGGCGGGAGGACCTCGGGAAGAGAGCAGTATTTC. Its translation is CASRYGGRTSGREQYF. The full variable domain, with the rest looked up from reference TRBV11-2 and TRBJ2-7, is EAGVAQSPRYKIIEKRQSVAFWCNPISGHATLYWYQQILGQGPKLLIQFQNNGVVDDSQLPKDRFSAERLKGVDSTLKIQPAKLEDSAVYLCASRYGGRTSGREQYFGPGTRLTVT.

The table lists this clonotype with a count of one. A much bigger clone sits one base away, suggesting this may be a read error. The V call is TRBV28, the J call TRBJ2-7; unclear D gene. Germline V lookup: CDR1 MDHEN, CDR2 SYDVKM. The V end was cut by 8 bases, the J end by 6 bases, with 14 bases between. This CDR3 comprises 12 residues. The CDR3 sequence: CASGPPVPEQYF. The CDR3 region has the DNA TGTGCCAGCGGCCCCCCCGTCCCCGAGCAGTACTTC.

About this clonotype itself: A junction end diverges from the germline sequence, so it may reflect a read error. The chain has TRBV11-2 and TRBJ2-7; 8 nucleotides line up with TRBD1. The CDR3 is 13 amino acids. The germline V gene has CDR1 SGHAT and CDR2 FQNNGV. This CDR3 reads CGSSSDRGYEHYF. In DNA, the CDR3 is TGTGGCAGCAGCTCTGACAGGGGCTACGAGCACTACTTC.

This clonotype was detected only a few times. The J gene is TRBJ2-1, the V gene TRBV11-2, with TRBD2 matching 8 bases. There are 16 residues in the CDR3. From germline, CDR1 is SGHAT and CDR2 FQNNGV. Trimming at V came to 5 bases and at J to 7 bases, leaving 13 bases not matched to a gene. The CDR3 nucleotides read TGTGCCAGCAGCCTACGTAACGGGGGGGCCTCAAATGAGCAGTTCTTC. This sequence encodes CASSLRNGGASNEQFF.

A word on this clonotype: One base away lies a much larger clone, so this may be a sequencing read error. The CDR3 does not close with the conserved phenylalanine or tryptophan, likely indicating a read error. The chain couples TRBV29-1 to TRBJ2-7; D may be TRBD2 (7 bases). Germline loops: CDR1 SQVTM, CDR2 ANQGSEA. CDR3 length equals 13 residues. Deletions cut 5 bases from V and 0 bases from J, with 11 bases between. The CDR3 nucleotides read TGCAGCGTTTCGGGGGGCGGCTCCTACGAGCAGTACCTC. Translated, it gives CSVSGGGSYEQYL.

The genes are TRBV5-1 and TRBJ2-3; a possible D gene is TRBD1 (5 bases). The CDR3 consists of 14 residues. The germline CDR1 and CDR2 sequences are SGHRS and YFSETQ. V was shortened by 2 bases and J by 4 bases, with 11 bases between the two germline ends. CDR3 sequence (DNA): TGCGCCAGCAGCTTTCAGGGCGGCCCAGATACGCAGTATTTT. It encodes CASSFQGGPDTQYF.

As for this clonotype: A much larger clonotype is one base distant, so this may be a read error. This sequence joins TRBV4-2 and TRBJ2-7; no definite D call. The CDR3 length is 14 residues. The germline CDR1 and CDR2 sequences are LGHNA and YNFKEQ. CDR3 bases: TGTGCCAACAGCCCCACGGTACTGTCCTACGAGCAGTACTTC. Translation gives CANSPTVLSYEQYF.

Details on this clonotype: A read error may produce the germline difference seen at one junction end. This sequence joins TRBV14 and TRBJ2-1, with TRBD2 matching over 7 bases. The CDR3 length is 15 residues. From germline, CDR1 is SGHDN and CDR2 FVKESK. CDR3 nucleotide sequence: TGTGCCAGCAGCCACCGGGAGGAAGTGAGGAATGAGAAGTTCTTC. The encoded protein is CASSHREEVRNEKFF.

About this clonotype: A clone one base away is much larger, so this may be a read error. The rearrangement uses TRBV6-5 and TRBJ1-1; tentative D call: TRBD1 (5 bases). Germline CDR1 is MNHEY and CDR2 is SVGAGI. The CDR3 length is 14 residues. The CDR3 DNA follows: TGTGCCATCAGTTCTCGACAGACGAACACTGAAGCTTTCTTT. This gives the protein CAISSRQTNTEAFF.

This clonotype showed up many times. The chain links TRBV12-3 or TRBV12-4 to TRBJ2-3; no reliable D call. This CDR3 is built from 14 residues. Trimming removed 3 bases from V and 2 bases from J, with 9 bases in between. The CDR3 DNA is TGTGCCAGCAGTTTTCCGGAGCACACAGATACGCAGTATTTT. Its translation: CASSFPEHTDTQYF.

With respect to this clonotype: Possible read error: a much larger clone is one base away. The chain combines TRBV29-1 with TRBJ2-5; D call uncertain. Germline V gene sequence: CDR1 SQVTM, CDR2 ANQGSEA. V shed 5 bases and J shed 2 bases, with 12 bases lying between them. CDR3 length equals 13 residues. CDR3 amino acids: CSVTLAAQETQYF. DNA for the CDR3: TGCAGCGTTACTTTGGCAGCTCAAGAGACCCAGTACTTC.

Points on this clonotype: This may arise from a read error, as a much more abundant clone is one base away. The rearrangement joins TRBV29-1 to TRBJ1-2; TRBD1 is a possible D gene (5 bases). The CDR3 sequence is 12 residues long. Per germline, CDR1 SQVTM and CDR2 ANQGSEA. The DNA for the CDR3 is TGCAGCGTTGAATCCGGGGCCTATGGCTACGCCTTC. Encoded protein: CSVESGAYGYAF. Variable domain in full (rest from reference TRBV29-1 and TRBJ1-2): SAVISQKPSRDICQRGTSLTIQCQVDSQVTMMFWYRQQPGQSLTLIATANQGSEATYESGFVIDKFPISRPNLTFSTLTVSNMSPEDSSIYLCSVESGAYGYAFGSGTRLTVV.

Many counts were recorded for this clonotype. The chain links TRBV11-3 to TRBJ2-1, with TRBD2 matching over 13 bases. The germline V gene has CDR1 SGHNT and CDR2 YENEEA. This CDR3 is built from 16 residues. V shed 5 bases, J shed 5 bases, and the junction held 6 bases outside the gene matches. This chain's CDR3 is CASSPRLAGGNNEQFF. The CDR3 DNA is TGTGCCAGCAGCCCCCGACTAGCGGGAGGTAACAATGAGCAGTTCTTC.

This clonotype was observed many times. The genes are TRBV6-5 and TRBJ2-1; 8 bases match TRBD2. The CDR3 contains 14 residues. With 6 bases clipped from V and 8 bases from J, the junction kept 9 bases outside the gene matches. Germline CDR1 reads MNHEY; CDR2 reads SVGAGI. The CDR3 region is CASSPLREGDEQFF. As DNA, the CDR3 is TGTGCCAGCAGCCCCCTCCGGGAGGGGGATGAGCAGTTCTTC.

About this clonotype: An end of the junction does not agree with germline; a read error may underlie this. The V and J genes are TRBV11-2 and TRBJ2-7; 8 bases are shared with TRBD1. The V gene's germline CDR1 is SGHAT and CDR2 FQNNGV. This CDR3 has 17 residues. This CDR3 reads CANSLAFGSDRVWEQYF. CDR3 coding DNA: TGTGCCAACAGCTTAGCCTTCGGGTCGGACAGGGTGTGGGAACAGTACTTC.

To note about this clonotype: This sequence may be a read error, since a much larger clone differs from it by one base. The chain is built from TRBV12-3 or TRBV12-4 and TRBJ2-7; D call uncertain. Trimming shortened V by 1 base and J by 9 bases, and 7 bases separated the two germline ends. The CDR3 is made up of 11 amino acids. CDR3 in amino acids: CASSLVGGQYF. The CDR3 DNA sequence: TGTGCCAGCAGTTTAGTCGGCGGGCAGTACTTC.

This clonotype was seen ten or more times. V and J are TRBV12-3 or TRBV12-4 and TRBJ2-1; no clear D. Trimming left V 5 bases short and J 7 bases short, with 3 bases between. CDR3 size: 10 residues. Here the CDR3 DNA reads TGTGCCAGCAGTAGGAATGAGCAGTTCTTC. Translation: CASSRNEQFF.